This T cell receptor (beta chain) was observed in a study of patients and donors after allogeneic stem cell transplantation. This clonotype is termed medium-sized. TCRdb reprocessed the RT-PCR reads via MiXCR and lists one record per CDR3 protein. The sample yields about 9,900 distinct CDR3 sequences, around 5.9% seen once. This CDR3 spans 17 amino acids. Trimming cost V 0 bases and J 3 bases, with 15 bases left between them. Germline values: CDR1 LNHNV, CDR2 YYDKDF (reference sequence). Material for sequencing was blood, either unsorted or a sorted T cell fraction (not recorded which). The sequence was obtained from a human donor who was either an allogeneic HSCT recipient or a stem cell or donor lymphocyte infusion donor (not recorded which). It is not recorded whose cells these are; they may come from a transplant donor. This rearrangement joins TRBV15 to TRBJ1-5, with a possible D match to TRBD1 (5 bases). The CDR3 DNA sequence: TGTGCCACCAGCAGAGATGGGCCTGGGACTTACAATCAGCCCCAGCATTTT. Its translation: CATSRDGPGTYNQPQHF.